These 23 T cell receptor beta chains came from one sample sequenced in a study of cytomegalovirus exposure and HLA in healthy donors. Vbeta (60) and Jbeta (13) primers were used in the PCR. Sequencing was performed with immunoSEQ multiplex PCR; in TCRdb, only in-frame clones are kept and a portion is missing. Here the sample spans fewer than 250,000 clones, 65% to 90% being singletons. Sequencing used PBMCs. The receptors were gathered from a girl aged 5-17 years in good health and CMV-seronegative.

This clone has a single count. This chain joins TRBV29-1 and TRBJ2-3; TRBD2 matches 12 bases. The germline V gene has CDR1 SQVTM and CDR2 ANQGSEA. V was pared by 6 bases and J by 2 bases, with 6 bases of the junction left unmatched. The CDR3 covers 15 residues. In nucleotides, the CDR3 is TGCAGCGTAGGGACTAGCGGGCTGACCACAGATACGCAGTATTTT. Residues: CSVGTSGLTTDTQYF.

V and J are TRBV5-1 and TRBJ2-7, with 9 bases lining up with TRBD2. The germline CDR1 and CDR2 sequences are SGHRS and YFSETQ. The CDR3 consists of 17 residues. The junction had 10 bases not matched to a gene; V was cut back by 1 base and J by 2 bases. The CDR3 here is CASSLQSRASGTYEQYF. The CDR3 bases are TGCGCCAGCAGCTTGCAAAGCCGGGCTAGCGGGACCTACGAGCAGTACTTC.

V is TRBV6-4 and J is TRBJ2-4; maybe TRBD2 (6 bases). Germline values: CDR1 MRHNA, CDR2 SNTAGT. V shed 8 bases and J shed 3 bases, with 14 bases lying between them. This CDR3 has 14 residues. Here the CDR3 reads CASSGDSFKNIQYF. The CDR3 DNA is TGTGCCAGCTCGGGAGACAGCTTCAAAAACATTCAGTACTTC.

This chain connects TRBV11-3 to TRBJ2-3, with TRBD2 matching over 8 bases. The CDR3 is 15 residues long. V trimming: 3 bases; J trimming: 3 bases; junction bases outside the gene matches: 5. Germline lookup yields CDR1 SGHNT and CDR2 YENEEA. CDR3 protein: CASSLNRLATDTQYF. CDR3 DNA: TGTGCCAGCAGCTTGAATAGACTAGCGACAGATACGCAGTATTTT.

CDR3 in amino acids: CASSLRQGIIYEQYF. Here the CDR3 DNA reads TGCGCCAGCAGCTTGAGACAGGGGATAATCTACGAGCAGTACTTC. J is TRBJ2-7 and V is TRBV5-1; 8 bases are shared with TRBD1. Germline V CDR1 and CDR2: SGHRS, YFSETQ. This CDR3 is built from 15 residues. The V segment lost 1 base and the J segment 3 bases; nucleotides outside the gene matches: 6.

This clone was detected a few times. The chain has TRBV4-1 and TRBJ1-5; D unclear. Germline assignment: CDR1 MGHRA and CDR2 YSYEKL. The CDR3 extends over 15 amino acids. Trimming cost V 0 bases and J 4 bases, with 10 bases left between them. CDR3 coding DNA: TGCGCCAGCAGCCAAGACGAGTCAATAAATCAGCCCCAGCATTTT. Translation gives CASSQDESINQPQHF.

The J gene is TRBJ2-3, the V gene TRBV9; 8 bases map to TRBD2. CDR3 length equals 15 residues. Germline V gene data show CDR1 as SGDLS and CDR2 as YYNGEE. Unmatched junction bases numbered 7, after V lost 5 bases and J lost 2 bases. For the CDR3, the DNA is TGTGCCAGCAGTGTCTTAGCGGGACCCACAGATACGCAGTATTTT. It is translated as CASSVLAGPTDTQYF.

The chain joins TRBV11-2 to TRBJ2-1, with 14 bases that match TRBD2. CDR3 length: 17 amino acids. Germline V gene lookup returns CDR1 SGHAT and CDR2 FQNNGV. Trimming at V came to 0 bases and at J to 6 bases, leaving 4 bases not matched to a gene. The DNA for the CDR3 is TGTGCCAGCAGCTTAGAGGGACTAGCGGGAGTTCGCAATGAGCAGTTCTTC. Its translation is CASSLEGLAGVRNEQFF.

The chain employs TRBV5-1 and TRBJ1-2, with TRBD1 matching 11 bases. V trimming: 4 bases; J trimming: 3 bases; junction bases outside the gene matches: 8. Looked up from germline, CDR1 is SGHRS and CDR2 is YFSETQ. This CDR3 has 16 amino acids. The CDR3 loop reads CASSPEPGQGDYGYTF. The CDR3 DNA is TGCGCCAGCAGCCCTGAGCCGGGACAGGGGGACTATGGCTACACCTTC.

This rearrangement joins TRBV7-8 to TRBJ2-7; 8 positions match TRBD1. Germline CDR1 and CDR2: SGHVS and FQNEAQ. This CDR3 contains 15 residues. V dropped 6 bases and J dropped 0; count of bases not matched to a gene: 7. CDR3 sequence reads: CASRKDRAPSYEQYF. The CDR3 DNA follows: TGTGCCAGCAGGAAGGACAGGGCGCCCTCCTACGAGCAGTACTTC.

The J gene is TRBJ2-5, the V gene TRBV9; D is possibly TRBD1 (6 bases). V was clipped by 4 bases and J by 5 bases, with 21 bases between them. Germline V CDR1 and CDR2: SGDLS, YYNGEE. This CDR3 spans 16 amino acids. The CDR3 reads CASSPLGTTPAETQYF. CDR3 in DNA: TGTGCCAGCAGCCCCCTGGGGACAACCCCGGCGGAGACCCAGTACTTC.

The CDR3 loop reads CASSERVAGGWTDTQYF. In nucleotides, the CDR3 is TGTGCCAGCAGTGAAAGGGTAGCGGGAGGCTGGACAGATACGCAGTATTTT. This chain joins TRBV6-1 and TRBJ2-3, with 10 bases aligning to TRBD2. V was clipped by 2 bases and J by 3 bases; unmatched bases: 8. Germline CDR1 MNHNS, CDR2 SASEGT. CDR3 size: 17 residues.

The chain links TRBV5-4 to TRBJ1-5; maybe TRBD1 (5 bases). CDR1 and CDR2 (germline): SGHNT, YYREEE (reference sequence). Trimming cost V 1 base and J 5 bases, with 7 bases left between them. The CDR3 contains 13 residues. Here the CDR3 DNA reads TGTGCCAGCAGCTTGTCAGGGCATCAGCCCCAGCATTTT. Translating gives CASSLSGHQPQHF.

This clone was detected only a few times. The chain employs TRBV2 and TRBJ1-2, with D unresolved. The V and J ends lost 5 bases and 6 bases respectively, with 7 bases between them. This CDR3 spans 11 amino acids. Germline V CDR1 and CDR2: SNHLY, FYNNEI. Here the CDR3 DNA reads TGTGCCAGCAGTTCCTTAAATGGCTACACCTTC. Amino acids: CASSSLNGYTF.

The chain combines TRBV30 with TRBJ2-2; TRBD1 is a possible D gene (6 bases). V was clipped by 2 bases and J by 0 bases, with 10 bases between them. The length of the CDR3 is 15 residues. In germline, CDR1 is GTSNPN, CDR2 SVGIG (reference sequence). The CDR3 here is CAWSKRTANTGELFF. CDR3 DNA sequence: TGTGCCTGGAGTAAGAGGACAGCGAACACCGGGGAGCTGTTTTTT.

The chain links TRBV5-6 to TRBJ2-3; 9 bases map to TRBD2. V lost 5 bases to trimming and J lost 2 bases; unmatched junction nucleotides: 6. This CDR3 is 15 amino acids long. Germline V gene sequence: CDR1 SGHDT, CDR2 YYEEEE. CDR3 loop: CASRPLAGYTDTQYF. The CDR3 DNA reads TGTGCCAGCAGGCCTCTAGCGGGGTACACAGATACGCAGTATTTT.

The chain uses TRBV18 and TRBJ2-7, with a weak D call TRBD1 (5 bases). The CDR3 sequence is 15 residues long. Trimming removed 3 bases from V and 2 bases from J, with 14 bases in between. Germline CDR1 and CDR2: KGHSH and LQKENI. The CDR3 bases are TGTGCCAGCTCACCTCAAACCCAGGGCCCCTACGAGCAGTACTTC. This encodes CASSPQTQGPYEQYF.

This chain joins TRBV5-8 and TRBJ1-5, with 10 bases that match TRBD1. The V and J ends lost 4 bases and 4 bases, in that order; junction bases with no gene match: 11. Germline CDR1 and CDR2: SGHTS and YDEGEE. CDR3 size: 17 residues. CDR3 amino acids: CASSRGGQGMRNQPQHF. Written as DNA, the CDR3 is TGTGCCAGCAGCCGTGGGGGACAGGGGATGCGAAATCAGCCCCAGCATTTT.

The chain links TRBV2 to TRBJ1-1, with 7 nucleotides matching TRBD1. CDR3 length equals 14 residues. Germline V lookup: CDR1 SNHLY, CDR2 FYNNEI. DNA for the CDR3: TGTTCCACAGGGGTCCCACAGGAAAACACTGAAGCTTTCTTT. It is translated as CSTGVPQENTEAFF.

This clone was counted a single time. The rearrangement links TRBV27 to TRBJ2-7; D is unclear. Germline CDR1 reads MNHEY; CDR2 reads SMNVEV (reference sequence). CDR3 length: 12 amino acids. With 6 bases removed from V and 6 bases from J, the gap between germline ends came to 12 bases. The DNA for the CDR3 is TGTGCCAGCAGCACCCGGTCCGGCGAGCAGTACTTC. This encodes CASSTRSGEQYF.

The chain is built from TRBV27 and TRBJ2-1; 13 positions agree with TRBD2. J lost 5 bases, V lost 9 bases, and 1 base had no gene match. Looked up from germline, CDR1 is MNHEY and CDR2 is SMNVEV (reference sequence). There are 13 residues in the CDR3. Here the CDR3 DNA reads TGTGCCAGTGGGACTAGCGGGAACAATGAGCAGTTCTTC. It encodes CASGTSGNNEQFF.

The CDR3 nucleotides are TGTGCCAGCAGTTCGATTCTACCCGCAGACAGGCGCTATGGCTACACCTTC. Residues: CASSSILPADRRYGYTF. The chain links TRBV28 to TRBJ1-2, with D perhaps TRBD1 (6 bases). V lost 4 bases and J lost 4, with 22 bases in between. The CDR3 length is 17 residues. The germline CDR1 and CDR2 sequences are MDHEN and SYDVKM.

This chain connects TRBV15 to TRBJ1-1; no firm D call. From germline, CDR1 is LNHNV and CDR2 YYDKDF (reference sequence). V lost 1 base and J lost 2, with 5 bases in between. The CDR3 runs to 13 residues. The CDR3 region has the DNA TGTGCCACCAGCAGAGCAGGAAACACTGAAGCTTTCTTT. Protein sequence: CATSRAGNTEAFF. The full variable domain, with the rest looked up from reference TRBV15 and TRBJ1-1, is DAMVIQNPRYQVTQFGKPVTLSCSQTLNHNVMYWYQQKSSQAPKLLFHYYDKDFNNEADTPDNFQSRRPNTSFCFLDIRSPGLGDTAMYLCATSRAGNTEAFFGQGTRLTVV.